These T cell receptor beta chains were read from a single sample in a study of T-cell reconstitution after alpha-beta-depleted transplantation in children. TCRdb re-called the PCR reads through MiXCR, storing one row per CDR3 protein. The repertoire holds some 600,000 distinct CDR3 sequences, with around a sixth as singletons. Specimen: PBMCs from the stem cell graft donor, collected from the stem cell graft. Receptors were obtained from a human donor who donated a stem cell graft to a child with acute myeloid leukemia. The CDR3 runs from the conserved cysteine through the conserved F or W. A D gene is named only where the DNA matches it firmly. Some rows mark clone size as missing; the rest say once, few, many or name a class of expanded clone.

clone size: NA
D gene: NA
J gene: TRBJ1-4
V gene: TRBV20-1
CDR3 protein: CSARGQGGGTNEKLFF
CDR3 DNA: TGCAGTGCTAGAGGGCAGGGTGGGGGAACTAATGAAAAACTGTTTTTT

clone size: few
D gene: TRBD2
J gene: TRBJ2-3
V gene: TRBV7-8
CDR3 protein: CASSLAGTGGISSRTDTQYF
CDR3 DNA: TGTGCCAGCAGCTTAGCGGGTACGGGGGGAATAAGTTCCCGGACAGATACGCAGTATTTT

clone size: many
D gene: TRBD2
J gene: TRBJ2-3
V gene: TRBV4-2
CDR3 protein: CASSSGSGDTQYF
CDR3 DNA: TGTGCCAGCAGCTCGGGTAGCGGGGATACGCAGTATTTT

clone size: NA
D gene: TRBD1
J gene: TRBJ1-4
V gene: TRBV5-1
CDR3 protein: CASSLRQGRVEKLFF
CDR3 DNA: TGCGCCAGCAGCTTACGACAGGGAAGGGTCGAAAAACTGTTTTTT

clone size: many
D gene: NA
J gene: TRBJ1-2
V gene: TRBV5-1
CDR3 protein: CASSPGDYGYTF
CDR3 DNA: TGTGCCAGCAGCCCCGGCGACTATGGCTACACCTTC

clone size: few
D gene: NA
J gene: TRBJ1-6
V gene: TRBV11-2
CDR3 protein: CASSSIMGPKGGNSPLHF
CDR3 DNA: TGTGCCAGCAGCTCAATTATGGGCCCTAAAGGGGGTAATTCACCCCTCCACTTT

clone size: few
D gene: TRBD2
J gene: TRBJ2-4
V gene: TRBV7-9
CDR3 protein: CASSLGGGDKNIQYF
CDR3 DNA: TGTGCCAGCAGCTTAGGTGGGGGGGACAAAAACATTCAGTACTTC

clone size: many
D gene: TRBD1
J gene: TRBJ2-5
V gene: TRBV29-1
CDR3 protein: CSVEERESGGNQETQYF
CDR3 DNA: TGCAGCGTTGAAGAGCGTGAGTCAGGGGGCAACCAAGAGACCCAGTACTTC

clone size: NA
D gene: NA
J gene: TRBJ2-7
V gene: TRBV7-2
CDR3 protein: CASSFEEEQYF
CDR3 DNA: TGTGCCAGCAGCTTTGAGGAGGAGCAGTACTTC

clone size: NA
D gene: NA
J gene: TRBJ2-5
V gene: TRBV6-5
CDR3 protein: CASSYSMRETQYF
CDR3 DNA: TGTGCCAGCAGTTATTCTATGAGGGAGACCCAGTACTTC

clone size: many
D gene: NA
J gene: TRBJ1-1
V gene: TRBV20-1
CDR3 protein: CSARPPHPGTEAFF
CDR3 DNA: TGCAGTGCTAGGCCCCCGCACCCCGGGACTGAAGCTTTCTTT

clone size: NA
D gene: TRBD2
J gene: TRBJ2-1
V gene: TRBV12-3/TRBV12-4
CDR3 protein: CASTDSGGLSNEQFF
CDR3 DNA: TGTGCCAGCACCGATAGCGGGGGCCTTTCAAATGAGCAGTTCTTC

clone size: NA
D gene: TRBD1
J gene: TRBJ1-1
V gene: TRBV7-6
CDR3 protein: CASSLPQGLENTEAFF
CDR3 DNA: TGTGCCAGCAGCTTACCACAGGGGTTGGAGAACACTGAAGCTTTCTTT

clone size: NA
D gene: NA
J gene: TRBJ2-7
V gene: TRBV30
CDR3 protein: CAWSTPYEQYF
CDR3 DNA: TGTGCCTGGAGTACCCCCTACGAGCAGTACTTC

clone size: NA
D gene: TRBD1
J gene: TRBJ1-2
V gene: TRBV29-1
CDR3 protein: CSVSGQGAYGYTF
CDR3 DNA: TGCAGCGTCTCGGGACAGGGGGCCTATGGCTACACCTTC

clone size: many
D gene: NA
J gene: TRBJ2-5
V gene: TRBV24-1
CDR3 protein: CATSDPPPGETQYF
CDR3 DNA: TGTGCCACCAGTGATCCTCCGCCAGGCGAGACCCAGTACTTC

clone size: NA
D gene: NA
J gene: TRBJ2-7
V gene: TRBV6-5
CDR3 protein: CASSFQERFYEQYF
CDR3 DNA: TGTGCCAGCAGTTTCCAGGAACGGTTCTACGAGCAGTACTTC

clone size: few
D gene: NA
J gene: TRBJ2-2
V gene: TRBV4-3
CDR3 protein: CASSQDFRGELFF
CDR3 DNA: TGCGCCAGCAGCCAAGATTTCCGTGGGGAGCTGTTTTTT

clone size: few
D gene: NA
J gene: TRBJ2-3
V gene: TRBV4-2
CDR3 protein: CASSQERQTAASTDTQYF
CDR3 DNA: TGTGCCAGCAGCCAAGAACGTCAGACTGCCGCTAGCACAGATACGCAGTATTTT

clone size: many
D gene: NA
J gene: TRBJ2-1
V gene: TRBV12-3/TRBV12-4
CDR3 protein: CASSSGGGAYNEQFF
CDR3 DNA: TGTGCCAGCAGCTCGGGAGGGGGCGCCTACAATGAGCAGTTCTTC

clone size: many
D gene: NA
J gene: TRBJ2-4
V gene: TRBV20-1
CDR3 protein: CSASGGTAKNIQYF
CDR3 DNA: TGCAGTGCTAGTGGGGGCACGGCCAAAAACATTCAGTACTTC

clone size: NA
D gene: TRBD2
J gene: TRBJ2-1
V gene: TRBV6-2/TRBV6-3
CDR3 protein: CASSYGTSGGAYNEQFF
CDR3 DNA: TGTGCCAGCAGTTATGGGACTAGCGGGGGGGCGTACAATGAGCAGTTCTTC

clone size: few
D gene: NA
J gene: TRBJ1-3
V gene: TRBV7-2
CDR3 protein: CASSLGSGSSGNTIYF
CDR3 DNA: TGTGCCAGCAGCTTAGGGTCAGGGAGCTCTGGAAACACCATATATTTT

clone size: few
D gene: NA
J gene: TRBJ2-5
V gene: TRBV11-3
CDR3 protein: CASSLHGGETQYF
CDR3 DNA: TGTGCCAGCAGCTTACATGGAGGAGAGACCCAGTACTTC

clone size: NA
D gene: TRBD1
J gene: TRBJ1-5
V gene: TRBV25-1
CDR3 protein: CASSELPGQGTHF
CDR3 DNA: TGTGCCAGCAGTGAATTGCCGGGACAGGGAACGCATTTT

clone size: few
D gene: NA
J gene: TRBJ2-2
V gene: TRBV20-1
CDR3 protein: CSAVKANTGELFF
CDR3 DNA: TGCAGTGCTGTCAAAGCGAACACCGGGGAGCTGTTTTTT

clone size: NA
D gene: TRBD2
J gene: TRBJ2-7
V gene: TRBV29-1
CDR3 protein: CSVVPRPGLAGDEQYF
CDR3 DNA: TGCAGCGTTGTCCCCCGCCCGGGACTAGCGGGGGACGAGCAGTACTTC

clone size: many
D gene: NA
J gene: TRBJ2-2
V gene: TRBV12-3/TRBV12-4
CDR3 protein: CASNTGRHTGELFF
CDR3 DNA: TGTGCCAGCAACACGGGCCGACACACCGGGGAGCTGTTTTTT

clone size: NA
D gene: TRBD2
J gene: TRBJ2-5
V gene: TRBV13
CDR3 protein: CASSHTGGQETQYF
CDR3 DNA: TGTGCCAGCAGCCACACGGGGGGTCAGGAGACCCAGTACTTC

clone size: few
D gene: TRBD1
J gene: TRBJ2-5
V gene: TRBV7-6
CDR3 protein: CASSLLGQGVETQYF
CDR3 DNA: TGTGCCAGCAGCTTACTCGGGCAGGGGGTGGAGACCCAGTACTTC

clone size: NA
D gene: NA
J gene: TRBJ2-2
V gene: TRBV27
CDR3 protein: CASGDVYANTGELFF
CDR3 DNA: TGTGCCAGCGGAGACGTATACGCGAACACCGGGGAGCTGTTTTTT

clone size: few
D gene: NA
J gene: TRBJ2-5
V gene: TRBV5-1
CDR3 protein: CASSDPGRETQYF
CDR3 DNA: TGCGCCAGCAGCGATCCAGGGAGAGAGACCCAGTACTTC